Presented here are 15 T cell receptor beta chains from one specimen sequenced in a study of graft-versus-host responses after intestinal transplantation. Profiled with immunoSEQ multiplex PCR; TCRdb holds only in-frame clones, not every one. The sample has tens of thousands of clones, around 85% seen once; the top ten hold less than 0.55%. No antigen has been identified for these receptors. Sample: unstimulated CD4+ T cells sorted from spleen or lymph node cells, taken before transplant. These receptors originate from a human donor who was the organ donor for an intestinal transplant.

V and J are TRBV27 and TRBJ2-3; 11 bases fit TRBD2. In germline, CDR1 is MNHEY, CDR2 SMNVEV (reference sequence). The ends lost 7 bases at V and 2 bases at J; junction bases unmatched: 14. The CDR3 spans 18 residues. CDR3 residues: CASTFRVAGGPPTDTQYF. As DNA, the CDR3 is TGTGCCAGCACCTTTCGGGTAGCGGGGGGGCCCCCCACAGATACGCAGTATTTT.

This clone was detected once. The DNA for the CDR3 is TGTGCCAGCAGTTACACTCACGGCTACACCTTC. It codes for CASSYTHGYTF. The chain has TRBV6-1 and TRBJ1-2; D is unresolved. The CDR3 sequence is 11 residues long. Deletions cut 5 bases from V and 8 bases from J, with 9 bases between. Germline V CDR1 and CDR2: MNHNS, SASEGT.

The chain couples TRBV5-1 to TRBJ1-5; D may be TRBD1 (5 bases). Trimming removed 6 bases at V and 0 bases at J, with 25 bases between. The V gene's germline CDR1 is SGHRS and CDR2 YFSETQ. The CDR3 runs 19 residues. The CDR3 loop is CASINPHPGLFYSNQPQHF. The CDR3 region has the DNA TGCGCCAGCATCAACCCTCACCCGGGACTGTTTTATAGCAATCAGCCCCAGCATTTT. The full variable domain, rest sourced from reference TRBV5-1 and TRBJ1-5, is KAGVTQTPRYLIKTRGQQVTLSCSPISGHRSVSWYQQTPGQGLQFLFEYFSETQRNKGNFPGRFSGRQFSNSRSEMNVSTLELGDSALYLCASINPHPGLFYSNQPQHFGDGTRLSIL.

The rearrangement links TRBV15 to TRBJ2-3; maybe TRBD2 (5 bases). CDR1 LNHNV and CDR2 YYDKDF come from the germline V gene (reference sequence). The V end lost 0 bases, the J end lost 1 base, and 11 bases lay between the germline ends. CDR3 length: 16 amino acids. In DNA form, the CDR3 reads TGTGCCACCAGCAGAGAACTAGTAAGGGGCACAGATACGCAGTATTTT. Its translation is CATSRELVRGTDTQYF. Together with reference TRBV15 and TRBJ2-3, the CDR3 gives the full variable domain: DAMVIQNPRYQVTQFGKPVTLSCSQTLNHNVMYWYQQKSSQAPKLLFHYYDKDFNNEADTPDNFQSRRPNTSFCFLDIRSPGLGDTAMYLCATSRELVRGTDTQYFGPGTRLTVL.

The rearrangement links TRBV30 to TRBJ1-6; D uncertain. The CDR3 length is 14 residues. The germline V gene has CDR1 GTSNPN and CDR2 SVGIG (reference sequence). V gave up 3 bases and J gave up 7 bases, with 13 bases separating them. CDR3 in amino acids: CAWSRESQNSPLHF. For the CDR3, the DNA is TGTGCCTGGAGCAGAGAGAGTCAAAATTCACCCCTCCACTTT.

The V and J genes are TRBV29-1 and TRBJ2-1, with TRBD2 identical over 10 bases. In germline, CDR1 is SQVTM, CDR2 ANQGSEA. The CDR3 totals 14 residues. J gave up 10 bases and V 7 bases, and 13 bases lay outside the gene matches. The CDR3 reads CSGGPSSGSSEQFF. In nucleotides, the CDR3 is TGCAGCGGTGGACCTTCTAGCGGGAGTAGCGAGCAGTTCTTC.

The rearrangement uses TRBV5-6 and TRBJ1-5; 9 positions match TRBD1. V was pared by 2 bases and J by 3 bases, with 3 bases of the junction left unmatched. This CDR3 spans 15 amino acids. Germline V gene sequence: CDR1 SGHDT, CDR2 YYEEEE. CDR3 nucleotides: TGTGCCAGCAGCTTCGGACAGGGGAACAATCAGCCCCAGCATTTT. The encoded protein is CASSFGQGNNQPQHF.

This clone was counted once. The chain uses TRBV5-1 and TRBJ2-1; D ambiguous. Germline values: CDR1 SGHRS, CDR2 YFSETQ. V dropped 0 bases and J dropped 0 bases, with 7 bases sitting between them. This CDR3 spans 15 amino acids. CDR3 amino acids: CASSLEASSYNEQFF. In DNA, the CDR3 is TGCGCCAGCAGCTTGGAGGCCAGCTCCTACAATGAGCAGTTCTTC.

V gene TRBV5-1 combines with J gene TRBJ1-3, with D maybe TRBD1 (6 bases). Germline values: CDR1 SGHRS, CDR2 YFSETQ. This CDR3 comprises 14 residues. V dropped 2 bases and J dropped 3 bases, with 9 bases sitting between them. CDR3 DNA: TGCGCCAGCAGCTTAGGGGGAGGTGGAAACACCATATATTTT. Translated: CASSLGGGGNTIYF.

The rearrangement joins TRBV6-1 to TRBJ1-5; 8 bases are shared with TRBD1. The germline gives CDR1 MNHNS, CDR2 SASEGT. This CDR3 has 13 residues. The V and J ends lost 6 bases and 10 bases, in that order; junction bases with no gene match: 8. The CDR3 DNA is TGTGCCAGCAGCGCTACGCAGGGGGCACCCCAGCATTTT. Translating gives CASSATQGAPQHF.

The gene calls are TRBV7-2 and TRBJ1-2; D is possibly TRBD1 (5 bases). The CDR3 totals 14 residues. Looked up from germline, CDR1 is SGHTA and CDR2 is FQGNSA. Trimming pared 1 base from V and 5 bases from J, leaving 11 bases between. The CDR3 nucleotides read TGTGCCAGCAGCTTAGTCACGGACACTTATGGCTACACCTTC. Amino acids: CASSLVTDTYGYTF.

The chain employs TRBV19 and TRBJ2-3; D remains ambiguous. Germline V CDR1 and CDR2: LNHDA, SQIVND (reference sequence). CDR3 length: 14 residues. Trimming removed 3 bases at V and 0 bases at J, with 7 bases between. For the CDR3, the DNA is TGTGCCAGTAGTATCGGGCTTAGCACAGATACGCAGTATTTT. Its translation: CASSIGLSTDTQYF.

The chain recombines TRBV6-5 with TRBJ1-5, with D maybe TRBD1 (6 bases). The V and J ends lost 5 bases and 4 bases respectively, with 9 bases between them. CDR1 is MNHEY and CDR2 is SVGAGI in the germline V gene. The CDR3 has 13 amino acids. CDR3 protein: CASSGTGNQPQHF. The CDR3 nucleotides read TGTGCCAGCAGTGGAACAGGGAATCAGCCCCAGCATTTT.

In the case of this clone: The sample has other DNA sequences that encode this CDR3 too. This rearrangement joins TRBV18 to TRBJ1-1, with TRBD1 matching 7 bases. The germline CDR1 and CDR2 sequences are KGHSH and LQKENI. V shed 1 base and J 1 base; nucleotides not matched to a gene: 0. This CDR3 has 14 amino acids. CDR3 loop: CASSPQGANTEAFF. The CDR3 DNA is TGTGCCAGCTCACCACAGGGGGCGAACACTGAAGCTTTCTTT.

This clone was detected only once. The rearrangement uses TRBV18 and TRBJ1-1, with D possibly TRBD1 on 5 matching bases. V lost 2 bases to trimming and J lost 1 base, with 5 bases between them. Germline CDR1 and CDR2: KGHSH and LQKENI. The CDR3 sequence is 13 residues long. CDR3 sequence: CASSPGANTEAFF. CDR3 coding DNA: TGTGCCAGCTCACCAGGGGCGAACACTGAAGCTTTCTTT.